These 17 T cell receptor beta chains were all obtained from the same sample, sequenced in a study of cytomegalovirus exposure and HLA in healthy donors. Libraries were prepared by immunoSEQ multiplex PCR; TCRdb keeps only in-frame clonotypes and omits some of them. The sample lists approximately 160,000 clones; approximately 80% were seen once. Sequences were obtained from PBMCs. The receptors derive from a man aged 30-40 years in good health and CMV-seropositive.

The chain couples TRBV4-1 to TRBJ1-6; D perhaps matches TRBD1 (5 bases). Germline-derived CDR1 and CDR2 are MGHRA and YSYEKL. V lost 3 bases, J lost 9 bases, and 18 bases lay in between. This CDR3 contains 16 residues. CDR3 protein: CASSHPTGFPGSPLHF. CDR3 bases: TGCGCCAGCAGCCACCCAACAGGATTCCCGGGTTCACCCCTCCACTTT.

The chain joins TRBV7-9 to TRBJ2-7; 7 bases align to TRBD2. The CDR3 has 15 residues. Germline values: CDR1 SEHNR, CDR2 FQNEAQ (reference sequence). V gave up 7 bases and J gave up 2 bases; unmatched junction bases: 11. This CDR3 is CASNPAGGRTYEQYF. Written as DNA, the CDR3 is TGTGCCAGCAACCCCGCCGGGGGGAGAACCTACGAGCAGTACTTC.

V is TRBV18 and J is TRBJ2-1, with D perhaps matching TRBD2 (7 bases). With 8 bases removed from V and 5 bases from J, the gap between germline ends came to 13 bases. CDR1 KGHSH and CDR2 LQKENI come from the germline V gene. This CDR3 contains 13 residues. The CDR3 sequence: CASKGGAHNEQFF. The CDR3 coding sequence is TGTGCCAGCAAAGGGGGGGCCCACAATGAGCAGTTCTTC.

The chain carries TRBV5-4 and TRBJ1-2; no reliable D call. The CDR3 runs to 13 residues. Germline CDR1 and CDR2: SGHNT and YYREEE (reference sequence). V was pared by 0 bases and J by 3 bases, with 6 bases between. The chain's CDR3 is CASSLDSDYGYTF. The CDR3 DNA reads as TGTGCCAGCAGCTTGGACTCGGACTATGGCTACACCTTC.

The chain uses TRBV11-2 and TRBJ2-3; possibly TRBD2 for D (6 bases). This CDR3 comprises 18 residues. In germline, CDR1 is SGHAT, CDR2 FQNNGV. Trimming left V 5 bases short and J 2 bases short, with 23 bases between. The CDR3 reads CASSARLDRAYLTDTQYF. The CDR3, as DNA: TGTGCCAGCAGCGCACGACTAGACCGAGCCTACCTCACAGATACGCAGTATTTT.

V gene TRBV27 combines with J gene TRBJ2-7; D is perhaps TRBD1 (5 bases). Trimming removed 7 bases at V and 3 bases at J, with 10 bases between. The CDR3 is 12 residues long. The V gene's germline CDR1 is MNHEY and CDR2 SMNVEV (reference sequence). The CDR3 loop is CASNGAIYEQYF. The DNA of the CDR3 is TGTGCCAGCAATGGGGCAATCTACGAGCAGTACTTC.

This clone was picked up a small number of times. The rearrangement uses TRBV11-2 and TRBJ2-7, with D possibly TRBD1 on 6 matching bases. Trimming shortened V by 1 base and J by 5 bases, and 15 bases separated the two germline ends. The germline V gene encodes CDR1 SGHAT and CDR2 FQNNGV. This CDR3 is built from 15 residues. The CDR3 nucleotides read TGTGCCAGCAGCTTAGTTGGGGGCAGGGGCCACGAGCAGTACTTC. Its translation: CASSLVGGRGHEQYF.

The table lists this clone with a count of one. The chain joins TRBV27 to TRBJ2-7; the D gene is possibly TRBD1 (8 bases). CDR1 is MNHEY, CDR2 SMNVEV, per germline (reference sequence). The V end was cut by 5 bases, the J end by 3 bases, with 23 bases between. The CDR3 runs to 17 residues. CDR3 sequence: CASSLLRTGGRGYEQYF. CDR3 coding DNA: TGTGCCAGCAGTCTATTAAGAACAGGGGGGAGGGGCTACGAGCAGTACTTC.

The V gene is TRBV5-1, the J gene TRBJ2-3, with TRBD1 matching over 8 bases. The junction had 5 bases not matched to a gene; V was cut back by 2 bases and J by 0 bases. This CDR3 has 16 residues. In germline, CDR1 is SGHRS, CDR2 YFSETQ. The CDR3 DNA is TGCGCCAGCAGCTTACAGGGGGTGCTTAGCACAGATACGCAGTATTTT. As protein: CASSLQGVLSTDTQYF.

The V and J genes are TRBV30 and TRBJ2-2; tentatively, D is TRBD1 (6 bases). Germline values: CDR1 GTSNPN, CDR2 SVGIG (reference sequence). Trimming left V 2 bases short and J 6 bases short, with 13 bases between. The CDR3 spans 14 residues. Here the CDR3 DNA reads TGTGCCTGGAGTTTCATCCAGGGGCCCGGGGAGCTGTTTTTT. This encodes CAWSFIQGPGELFF.

The chain carries TRBV5-1 and TRBJ2-7, with 7 bases identical to TRBD2. This CDR3 has 14 residues. Trimming cost V 1 base and J 2 bases; bases outside gene matches: 3. CDR1 is SGHRS, CDR2 YFSETQ, per germline. The DNA for the CDR3 is TGCGCCAGCAGCTTGAGCGGGGCAACCTACGAGCAGTACTTC. As protein: CASSLSGATYEQYF.

This chain connects TRBV21-1 to TRBJ2-7; TRBD1, the table's D call, lacks a check against the DNA. TRBV21-1 is shown as a pseudogene. The CDR3 totals 17 residues. The CDR3 loop reads CASSKGPAKKGIYEQYF. The CDR3 nucleotides read TGTGCCAGCAGCAAAGGCCCCGCCAAAAAGGGGATATACGAGCAGTACTTC.

V is TRBV4-3 and J is TRBJ1-2; D might be TRBD1 (6 bases). The CDR3 extends over 14 amino acids. Germline CDR1 LGHNA, CDR2 YSLEER. V lost 2 bases and J 8 bases, leaving 15 bases between the germline ends. As DNA, the CDR3 is TGCGCCAGCAGCCAAAAAGGACAGTCCTGGGGCTACACCTTC. Its protein product is CASSQKGQSWGYTF.

The chain has TRBV7-2 and TRBJ2-6, with no clear D. CDR3 length: 14 amino acids. V lost 4 bases and J lost 4, with 8 bases in between. Germline V CDR1 and CDR2: SGHTA, FQGNSA. The CDR3 DNA is TGTGCCAGCAGCTCCTTCCTCGGGGCCAACGTCCTGACTTTC. It is translated as CASSSFLGANVLTF.

This chain connects TRBV13 to TRBJ1-2; D ambiguous. The CDR3 extends over 15 amino acids. The V end lost 4 bases, the J end lost 2 bases, and 14 bases lay between the germline ends. Germline V gene lookup returns CDR1 PRHDT and CDR2 FYEKMQ (reference sequence). Written as DNA, the CDR3 is TGTGCCAGCAGCTATGAGCCTCAAAAAAACTATGGCTACACCTTC. This encodes CASSYEPQKNYGYTF.

The chain links TRBV4-1 to TRBJ2-1, with TRBD2 as a possible D gene (7 bases). Germline assignment: CDR1 MGHRA and CDR2 YSYEKL. With 0 bases removed from V and 10 bases from J, the gap between germline ends came to 13 bases. This CDR3 is built from 14 residues. DNA of the CDR3: TGCGCCAGCAGCCAAGAAAATAGGGGGGGAGAGCAGTTCTTC. Translated, it gives CASSQENRGGEQFF.

This chain connects TRBV5-5 to TRBJ2-5; TRBD1 matches 8 bases. In germline, CDR1 is SGHKS, CDR2 YYEKEE (reference sequence). V lost 4 bases and J lost 1; bases outside the gene matches: 18. There are 19 residues in the CDR3. This CDR3 reads CASSQLDRVVRFSQETQYF. CDR3 DNA sequence: TGTGCCAGCAGCCAACTGGACAGGGTTGTCAGATTTTCCCAAGAGACCCAGTACTTC.